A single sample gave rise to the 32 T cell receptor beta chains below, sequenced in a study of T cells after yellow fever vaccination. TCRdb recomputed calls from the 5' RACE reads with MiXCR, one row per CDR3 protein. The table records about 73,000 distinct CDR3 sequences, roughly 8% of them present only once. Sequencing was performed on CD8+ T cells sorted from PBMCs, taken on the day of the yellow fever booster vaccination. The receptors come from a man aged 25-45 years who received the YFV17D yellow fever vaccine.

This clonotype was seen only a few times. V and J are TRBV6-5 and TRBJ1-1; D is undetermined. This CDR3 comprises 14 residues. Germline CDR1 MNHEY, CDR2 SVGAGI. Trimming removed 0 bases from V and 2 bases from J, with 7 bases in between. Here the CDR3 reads CASSYSPANTEAFF. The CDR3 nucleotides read TGTGCCAGCAGTTACTCGCCAGCAAACACTGAAGCTTTCTTT.

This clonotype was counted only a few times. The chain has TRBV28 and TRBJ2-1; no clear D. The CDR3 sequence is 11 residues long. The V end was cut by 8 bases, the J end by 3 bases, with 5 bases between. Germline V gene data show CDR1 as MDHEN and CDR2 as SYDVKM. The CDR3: CASAGYNEQFF. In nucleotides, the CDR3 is TGTGCCAGCGCCGGCTACAATGAGCAGTTCTTC.

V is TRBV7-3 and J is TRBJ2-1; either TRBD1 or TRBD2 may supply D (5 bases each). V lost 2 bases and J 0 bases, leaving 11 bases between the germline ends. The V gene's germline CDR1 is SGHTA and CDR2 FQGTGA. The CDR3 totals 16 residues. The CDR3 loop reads CASSLGGPRSYNEQFF. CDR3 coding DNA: TGTGCCAGCAGCTTAGGGGGTCCCCGCTCCTACAATGAGCAGTTCTTC.

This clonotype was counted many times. As DNA, the CDR3 is TGTGCCAGCAGCCCCACACAGAAGAACACTGAAGCTTTCTTT. This codes for CASSPTQKNTEAFF. The rearrangement joins TRBV7-9 to TRBJ1-1; no clear D gene. Per the germline V gene, CDR1 is SEHNR and CDR2 is FQNEAQ (reference sequence). Between the trimmed V and J ends, which lost 5 bases and 1 base, there was a span of 11 bases. The CDR3 extends over 14 amino acids.

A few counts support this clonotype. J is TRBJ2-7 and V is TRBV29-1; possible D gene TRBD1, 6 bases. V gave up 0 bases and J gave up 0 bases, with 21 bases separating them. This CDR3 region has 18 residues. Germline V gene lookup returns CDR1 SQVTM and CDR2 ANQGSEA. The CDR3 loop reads CSVEDPPSTGETSYEQYF. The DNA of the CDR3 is TGCAGCGTTGAAGACCCTCCCTCGACAGGTGAGACCTCCTACGAGCAGTACTTC.

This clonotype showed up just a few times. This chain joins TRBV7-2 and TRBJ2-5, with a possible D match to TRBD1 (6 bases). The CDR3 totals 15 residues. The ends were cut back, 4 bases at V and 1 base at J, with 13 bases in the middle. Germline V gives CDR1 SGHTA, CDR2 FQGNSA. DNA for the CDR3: TGTGCCAGCAGCTCAGGGTGGGGGCTCCAAGAGACCCAGTACTTC. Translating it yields CASSSGWGLQETQYF.

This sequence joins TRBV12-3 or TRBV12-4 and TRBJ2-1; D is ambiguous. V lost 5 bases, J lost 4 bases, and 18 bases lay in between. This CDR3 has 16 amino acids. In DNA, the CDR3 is TGTGCCAGCAGTGGGATCGGGCCGAGACCATACAATGAGCAGTTCTTC. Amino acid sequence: CASSGIGPRPYNEQFF.

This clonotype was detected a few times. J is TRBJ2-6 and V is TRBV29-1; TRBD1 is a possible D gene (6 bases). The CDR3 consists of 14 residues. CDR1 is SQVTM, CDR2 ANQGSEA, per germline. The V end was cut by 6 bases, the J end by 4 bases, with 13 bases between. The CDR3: CSVITGLGANVLTF. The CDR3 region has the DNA TGCAGCGTGATAACAGGGCTGGGGGCCAACGTCCTGACTTTC.

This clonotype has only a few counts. The CDR3 DNA is TGTGCCAGCAGTCGAGGACTAGCCCTCCCCGGGACCCAGTACTTC. It encodes CASSRGLALPGTQYF. The chain recombines TRBV12-3 or TRBV12-4 with TRBJ2-5, with 8 positions matching TRBD2. The CDR3 consists of 15 residues. The V and J ends lost 5 bases and 7 bases, in that order; junction bases with no gene match: 12.

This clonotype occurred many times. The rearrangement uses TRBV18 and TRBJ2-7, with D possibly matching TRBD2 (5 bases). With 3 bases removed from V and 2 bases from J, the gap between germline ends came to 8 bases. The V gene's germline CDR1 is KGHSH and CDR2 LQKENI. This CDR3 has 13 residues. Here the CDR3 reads CASSPTGTYEQYF. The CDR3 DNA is TGTGCCAGCTCACCTACGGGAACCTACGAGCAGTACTTC.

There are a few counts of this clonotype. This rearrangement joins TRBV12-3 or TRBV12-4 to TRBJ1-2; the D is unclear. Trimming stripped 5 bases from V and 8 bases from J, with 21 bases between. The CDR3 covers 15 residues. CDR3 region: CASSPSQFPPEGYTF. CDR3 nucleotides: TGTGCCAGCAGTCCTTCGCAGTTCCCACCCGAGGGCTACACCTTC.

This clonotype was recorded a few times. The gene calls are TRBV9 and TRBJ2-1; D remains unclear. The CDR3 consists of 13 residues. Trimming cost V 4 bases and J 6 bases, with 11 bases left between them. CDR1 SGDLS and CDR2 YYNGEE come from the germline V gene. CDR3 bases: TGTGCCAGCAGCCCCCCCCTCGGCAATGAGCAGTTCTTC. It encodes CASSPPLGNEQFF.

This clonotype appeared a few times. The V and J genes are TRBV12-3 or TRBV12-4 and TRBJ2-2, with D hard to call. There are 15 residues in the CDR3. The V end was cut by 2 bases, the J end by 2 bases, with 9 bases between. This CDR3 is CASSLYGDNTGELFF. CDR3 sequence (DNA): TGTGCCAGCAGTTTATATGGCGATAACACCGGGGAGCTGTTTTTT.

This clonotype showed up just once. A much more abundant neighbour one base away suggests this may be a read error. The chain's CDR3 is CASSYWRQPQRF. CDR3 sequence (DNA): TGTGCCAGCAGTTATTGGAGGCAGCCCCAGCGTTTT. This chain connects TRBV6-2 or TRBV6-3 to TRBJ1-5; D gene ambiguous. Germline lookup yields CDR1 MNHEY and CDR2 SVGEGT. This CDR3 has 12 amino acids.

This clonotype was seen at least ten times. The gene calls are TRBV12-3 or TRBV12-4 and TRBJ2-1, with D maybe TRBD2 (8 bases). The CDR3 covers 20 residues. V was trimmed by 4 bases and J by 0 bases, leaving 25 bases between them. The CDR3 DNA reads TGTGCCAGCAGTTCCTGGGGTAGCGGGACAGCTACGAGCTCCTACAATGAGCAGTTCTTC. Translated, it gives CASSSWGSGTATSSYNEQFF.

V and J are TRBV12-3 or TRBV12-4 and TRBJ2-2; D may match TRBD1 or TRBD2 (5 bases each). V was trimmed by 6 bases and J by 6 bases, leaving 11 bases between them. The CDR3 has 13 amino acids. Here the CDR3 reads CASSPVGPGELFF. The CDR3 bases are TGTGCCAGCAGCCCAGTGGGACCCGGGGAGCTGTTTTTT.

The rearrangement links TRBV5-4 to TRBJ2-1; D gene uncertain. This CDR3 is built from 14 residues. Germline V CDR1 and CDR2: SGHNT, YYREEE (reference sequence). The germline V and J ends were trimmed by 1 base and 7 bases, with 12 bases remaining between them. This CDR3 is CASSLKEFGNEQFF. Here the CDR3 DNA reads TGTGCCAGCAGCTTGAAGGAGTTCGGGAATGAGCAGTTCTTC.

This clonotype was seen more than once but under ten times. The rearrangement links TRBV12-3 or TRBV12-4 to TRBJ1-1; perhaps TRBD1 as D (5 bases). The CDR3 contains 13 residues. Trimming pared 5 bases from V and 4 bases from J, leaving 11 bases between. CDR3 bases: TGTGCCAGCAGTGTGGGGCGGAGCACTGAAGCTTTCTTT. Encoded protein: CASSVGRSTEAFF.

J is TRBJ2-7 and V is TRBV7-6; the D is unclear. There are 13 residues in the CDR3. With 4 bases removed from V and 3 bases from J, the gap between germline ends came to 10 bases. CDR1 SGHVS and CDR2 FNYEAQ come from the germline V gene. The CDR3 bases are TGTGCCAGCAGCTCCACAGAGAACTACGAGCAGTACTTC. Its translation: CASSSTENYEQYF.

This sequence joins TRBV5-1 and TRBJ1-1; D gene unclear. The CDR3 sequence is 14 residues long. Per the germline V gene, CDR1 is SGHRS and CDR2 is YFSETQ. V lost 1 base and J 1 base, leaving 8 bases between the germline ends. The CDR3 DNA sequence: TGCGCCAGCAGCTTGTTTGGTGAGAACACTGAAGCTTTCTTT. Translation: CASSLFGENTEAFF.

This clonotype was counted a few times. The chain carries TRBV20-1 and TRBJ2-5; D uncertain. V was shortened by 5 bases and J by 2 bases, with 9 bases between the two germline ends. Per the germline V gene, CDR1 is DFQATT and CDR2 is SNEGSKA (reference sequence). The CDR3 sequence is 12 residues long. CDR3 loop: CSARQSQETQYF. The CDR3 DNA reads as TGCAGTGCTCGTCAGTCACAAGAGACCCAGTACTTC.

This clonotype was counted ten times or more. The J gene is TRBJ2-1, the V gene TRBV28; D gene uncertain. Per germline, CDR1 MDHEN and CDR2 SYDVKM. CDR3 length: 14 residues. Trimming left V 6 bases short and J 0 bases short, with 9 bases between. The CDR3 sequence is CASRLPGSYNEQFF. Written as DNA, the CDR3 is TGTGCCAGCAGGTTACCTGGCTCCTACAATGAGCAGTTCTTC.

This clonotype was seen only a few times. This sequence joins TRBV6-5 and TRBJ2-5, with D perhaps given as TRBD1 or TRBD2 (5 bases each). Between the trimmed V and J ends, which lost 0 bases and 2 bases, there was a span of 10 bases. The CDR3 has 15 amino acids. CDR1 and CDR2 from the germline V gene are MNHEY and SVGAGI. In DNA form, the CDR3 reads TGTGCCAGCAGTTACTCGTCTGGGACGCAAGAGACCCAGTACTTC. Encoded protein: CASSYSSGTQETQYF.

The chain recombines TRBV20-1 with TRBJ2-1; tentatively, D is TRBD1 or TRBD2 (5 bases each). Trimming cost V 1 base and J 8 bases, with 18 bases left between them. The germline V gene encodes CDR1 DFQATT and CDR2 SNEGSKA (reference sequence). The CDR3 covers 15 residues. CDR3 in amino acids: CSARVPGRKWDEQFF. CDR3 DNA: TGCAGTGCTAGAGTACCGGGACGAAAATGGGATGAGCAGTTCTTC.

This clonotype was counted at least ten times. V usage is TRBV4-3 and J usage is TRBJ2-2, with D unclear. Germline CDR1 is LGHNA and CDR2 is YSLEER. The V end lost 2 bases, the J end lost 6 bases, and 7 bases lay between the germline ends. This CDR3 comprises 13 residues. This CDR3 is CASSQYGAGELFF. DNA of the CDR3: TGCGCCAGCAGCCAATATGGGGCCGGGGAGCTGTTTTTT.

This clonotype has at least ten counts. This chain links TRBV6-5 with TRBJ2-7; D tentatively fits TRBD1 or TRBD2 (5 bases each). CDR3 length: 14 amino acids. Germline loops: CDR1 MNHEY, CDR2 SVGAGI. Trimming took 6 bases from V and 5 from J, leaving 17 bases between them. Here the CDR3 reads CASRTWDLPDEQYF. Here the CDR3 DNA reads TGTGCCAGCAGGACCTGGGACCTCCCGGACGAGCAGTACTTC.

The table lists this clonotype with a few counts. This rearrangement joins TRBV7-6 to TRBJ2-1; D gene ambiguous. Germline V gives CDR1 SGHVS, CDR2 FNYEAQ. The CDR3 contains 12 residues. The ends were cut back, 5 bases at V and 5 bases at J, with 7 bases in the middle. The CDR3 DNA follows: TGTGCCAGCAGCCCTAGAAACAATGAGCAGTTCTTC. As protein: CASSPRNNEQFF.

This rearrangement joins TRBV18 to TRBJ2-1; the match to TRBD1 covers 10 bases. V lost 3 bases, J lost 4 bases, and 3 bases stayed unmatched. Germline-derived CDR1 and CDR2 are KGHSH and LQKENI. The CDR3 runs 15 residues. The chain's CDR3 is CASSPPGQGYNEQFF. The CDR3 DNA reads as TGTGCCAGCTCACCTCCGGGACAGGGGTACAATGAGCAGTTCTTC.

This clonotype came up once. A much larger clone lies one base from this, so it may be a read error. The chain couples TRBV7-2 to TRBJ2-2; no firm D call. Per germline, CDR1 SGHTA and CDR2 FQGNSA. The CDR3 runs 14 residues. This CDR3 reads CASGLVRYTGELFF. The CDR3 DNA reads TGTGCCAGCGGCTTGGTCAGGTACACCGGGGAGCTGTTTTTT.

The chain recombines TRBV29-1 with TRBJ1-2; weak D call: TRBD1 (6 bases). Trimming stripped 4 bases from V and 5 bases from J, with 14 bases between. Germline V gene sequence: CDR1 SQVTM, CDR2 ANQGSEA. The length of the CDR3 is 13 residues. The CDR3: CSVGVRGEYGYTF. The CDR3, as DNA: TGCAGCGTTGGGGTCAGGGGAGAGTATGGCTACACCTTC.

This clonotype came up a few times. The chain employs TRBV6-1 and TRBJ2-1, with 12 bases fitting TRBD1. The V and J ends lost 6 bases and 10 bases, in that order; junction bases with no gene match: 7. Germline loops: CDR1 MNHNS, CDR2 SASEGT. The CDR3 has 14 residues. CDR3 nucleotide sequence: TGTGCCAGCAGCTGGGGACAGGGGGCAGGAGAGCAGTTCTTC. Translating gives CASSWGQGAGEQFF.

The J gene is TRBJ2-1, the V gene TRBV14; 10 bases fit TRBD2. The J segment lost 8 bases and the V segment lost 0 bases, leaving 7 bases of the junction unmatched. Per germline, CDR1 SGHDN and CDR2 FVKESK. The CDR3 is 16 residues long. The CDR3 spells CASSQDELAGDDEQFF. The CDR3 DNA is TGTGCCAGCAGCCAAGATGAGCTAGCGGGAGACGATGAGCAGTTCTTC.